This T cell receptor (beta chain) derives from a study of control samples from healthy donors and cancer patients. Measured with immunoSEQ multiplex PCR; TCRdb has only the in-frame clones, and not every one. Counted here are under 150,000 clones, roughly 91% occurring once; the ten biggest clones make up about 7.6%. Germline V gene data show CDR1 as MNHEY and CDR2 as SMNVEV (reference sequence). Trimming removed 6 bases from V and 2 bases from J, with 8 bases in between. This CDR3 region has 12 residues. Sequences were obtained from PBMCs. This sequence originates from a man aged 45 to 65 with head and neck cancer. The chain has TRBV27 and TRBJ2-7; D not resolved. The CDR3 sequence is CASRLMPYEQYF. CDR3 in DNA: TGTGCCAGCAGGTTAATGCCCTACGAGCAGTACTTC.